This TCR beta chain derives from a study of T cells in Graves' hyperthyroidism and ophthalmopathy. Study-wide findings and caveats: Most thyroid clonotypes with frequency above 0.001 were detected in blood.

RNA transcripts yielded amplified TCR beta CDR3 regions. HTBI primers were employed in a first-round RT-PCR of the TCR CDR3. TCRdb re-derived calls from the multiplex PCR reads in MiXCR, one entry per CDR3 protein. The sample carries about 580,000 distinct CDR3 sequences, approximately 44% recorded once. A note on this clonotype: What it binds is not known. At one end the junction does not follow the germline gene, possibly because of a read error.

Sequences were obtained from peripheral blood or thyroid tissue (not recorded which). The origin of this receptor is a woman in her late teens or twenties with Graves' hyperthyroidism.

The CDR3 protein is CAISESKQLTNEQYF. The CDR3 nucleotides are TGTGCCATCAGTGAGTCAAAGCAGCTTACCAATGAGCAGTACTTC. The V and J genes are TRBV2 and TRBJ2-7; no firm D call. The CDR3 is 15 residues long. The germline V gene has CDR1 SNHLY and CDR2 FYNNEI.